The clone carrying this T cell receptor (beta chain) has a handful of counts. Authors' methods: Nucleated cell number was recorded as an estimate derived from reference gene primer amplification. Produced via immunoSEQ multiplex PCR; TCRdb's table is partial and in-frame only. V and J calls and clone size are copied from that table; D and trimming were computed from the DNA. The data hold about 150,000 clones, with under 90% observed a single time. Trimming took off 4 bases at V and 4 bases at J, with 17 bases between the two ends. The CDR3 runs 16 residues. Germline V CDR1 and CDR2: LNHDA, SQIVND (reference sequence). The sample comes from a study of blood T cell repertoires in COVID-19. Turning to the study itself: The origin of the acute and convalescent COVID-19 samples was the United States, Italy and Spain.

The chain employs TRBV19 and TRBJ1-5, with a possible D match to TRBD1 (6 bases). The TCR sequence derives from a woman older than 75 with acute or convalescent COVID-19. Sequences were obtained from peripheral blood. DNA for the CDR3: TGTGCCAGTAGTACCTACGGGACATTATCGAATCAGCCCCAGCATTTT. Residues: CASSTYGTLSNQPQHF.